The present entry profiles one T cell receptor beta chain with its context. This entry comes from a study of blood T cell repertoires in COVID-19. Original processing methods: Estimation of nucleated cell counts was performed using reference gene primer amplification. Profiling relied on immunoSEQ multiplex PCR, and the TCRdb table lists in-frame clones only, not all of them. The V and J calls and clone size were taken over from that table, and D and trimming were inferred from the DNA. This table has roughly 32,000 clones, around 86% appearing once. CDR1 and CDR2 from the germline V gene are MNHEY and SMNVEV (reference sequence). The CDR3 is made up of 14 amino acids. V shed 4 bases and J shed 4 bases, with 13 bases lying between them.

The specimen sequenced was peripheral blood. The clonotype was recovered from a man aged 55 to 70 with active COVID-19. The genes are TRBV27 and TRBJ1-1; TRBD1 might be the D (6 bases). The CDR3 here is CASSSGQVGTEAFF. CDR3 nucleotides: TGTGCCAGCAGTTCGGGACAAGTTGGCACTGAAGCTTTCTTT.